What follows are 4 T cell receptor beta chains derived from one specimen sequenced in a study of response to subunit inactivated influenza vaccine. TCRdb used MiXCR to reprocess the RT-PCR reads, holding one entry per CDR3 protein. Of 650,000 to 800,000 distinct CDR3 sequences in the sample, over 11% are singletons; the top ten hold 5.5% to 8%. Sequenced here: PBMCs from blood, sampled 14 days before vaccination. The receptors were gathered from a man in his forties or fifties who received an inactivated influenza vaccine.

This clonotype was detected ten times or more. This rearrangement joins TRBV5-1 to TRBJ1-4; the D is unclear. CDR1 is SGHRS and CDR2 is YFSETQ in the germline V gene. CDR3 length: 16 amino acids. V shed 4 bases and J shed 3 bases, with 16 bases lying between them. The CDR3 nucleotides are TGCGCCAGCAGCCACGACGCGTGGGCATCTAATGAAAAACTGTTTTTT. This gives the protein CASSHDAWASNEKLFF.

The chain combines TRBV2 with TRBJ2-5; TRBD1 matches at 9 bases. Trimming took 6 bases from V and 0 from J; bases not matched to a gene: 5. The CDR3 has 15 amino acids. In germline, CDR1 is SNHLY, CDR2 FYNNEI. The CDR3: CASRADRGNQETQYF. As DNA, the CDR3 is TGTGCCAGCAGGGCTGACAGGGGGAACCAAGAGACCCAGTACTTC. Drawing the rest from reference TRBV2 and TRBJ2-5, the complete variable domain is EPEVTQTPSHQVTQMGQEVILRCVPISNHLYFYWYRQILGQKVEFLVSFYNNEISEKSEIFDDQFSVERPDGSNFTLKIRSTKLEDSAMYFCASRADRGNQETQYFGPGTRLLVL.

This clonotype was observed at least ten times. This sequence joins TRBV27 and TRBJ2-5; D might be TRBD1 or TRBD2, each matching 6 bases. Germline V gene data show CDR1 as MNHEY and CDR2 as SMNVEV (reference sequence). With 4 bases removed from V and 1 base from J, the gap between germline ends came to 7 bases. The CDR3 has 13 residues. Here the CDR3 reads CASSWGAQETQYF. For the CDR3, the DNA is TGTGCCAGCAGTTGGGGGGCCCAAGAGACCCAGTACTTC.

This clonotype showed up just a few times. The chain recombines TRBV28 with TRBJ2-1; D might be TRBD1 or TRBD2, each matching 5 bases. Trimming removed 6 bases from V and 7 bases from J, with 16 bases in between. Germline V CDR1 and CDR2: MDHEN, SYDVKM. The CDR3 sequence is 14 residues long. The CDR3 DNA follows: TGTGCCAGCAGCCGGGACGGCGCTTTGAATGAGCAGTTCTTC. Its protein is CASSRDGALNEQFF.